The subject of this entry is one T cell receptor (beta chain). Antigen specificity is unknown. CDR1 LNHDA and CDR2 SQIVND come from the germline V gene (reference sequence). There are 15 residues in the CDR3. Amplification used 60 Vbeta primers and 13 Jbeta primers. Some clones are missing from TCRdb's copy, which holds only in-frame ones; the method was immunoSEQ multiplex PCR. The sample shows around 150,000 clones, around 80% of them seen only once. The data stem from a study of cytomegalovirus exposure and HLA in healthy donors. Points from the study as a whole: An analysis done earlier found most TCR beta V segments productive about 87% or about 30% of the time. Donor immune exposure was known only as CMV serostatus.

The specimen sequenced was PBMCs. The chain recombines TRBV19 with TRBJ2-5, with 9 bases lining up with TRBD1. With the DNA end fitting TRBJ2-7 better, the J assignment may be wrong. This receptor was taken from a man in his forties in good health and CMV-seropositive. The CDR3 loop is CASRQGAERGYEQYF. The CDR3 nucleotides read TGTGCCAGTAGACAGGGGGCGGAACGGGGATACGAGCAGTACTTC.